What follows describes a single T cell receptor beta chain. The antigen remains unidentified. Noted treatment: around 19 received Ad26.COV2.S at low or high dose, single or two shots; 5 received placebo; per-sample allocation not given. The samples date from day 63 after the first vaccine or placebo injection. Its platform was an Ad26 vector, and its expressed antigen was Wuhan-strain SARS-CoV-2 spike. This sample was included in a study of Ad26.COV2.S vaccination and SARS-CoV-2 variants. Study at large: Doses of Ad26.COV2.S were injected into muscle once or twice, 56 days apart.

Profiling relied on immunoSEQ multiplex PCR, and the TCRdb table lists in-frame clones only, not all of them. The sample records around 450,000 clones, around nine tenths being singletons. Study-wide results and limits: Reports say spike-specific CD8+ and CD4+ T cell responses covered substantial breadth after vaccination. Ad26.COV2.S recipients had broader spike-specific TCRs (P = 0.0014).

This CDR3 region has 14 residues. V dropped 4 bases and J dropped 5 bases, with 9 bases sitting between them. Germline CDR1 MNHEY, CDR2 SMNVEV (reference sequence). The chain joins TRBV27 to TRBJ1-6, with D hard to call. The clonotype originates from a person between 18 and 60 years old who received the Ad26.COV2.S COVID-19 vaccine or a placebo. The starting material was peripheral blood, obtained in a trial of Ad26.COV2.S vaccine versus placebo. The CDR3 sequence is CASSWSVNNSPLHF. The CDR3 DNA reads TGTGCCAGCAGTTGGTCAGTAAATAATTCACCCCTCCACTTT.